One sample yielded the 6 T cell receptor beta chains listed below, sequenced in a study of T cells after yellow fever vaccination. TCRdb called the 5' RACE reads again in MiXCR, with one record for every CDR3 protein. The repertoire holds roughly 120,000 distinct CDR3 sequences, about 7.4% seen once, with 2% to 3% in the top ten. The material sequenced was CD4+ T cells sorted from PBMCs, taken around 10 days after the first yellow fever vaccination. All receptors derive from a man aged 18 to 30 who received the YFV17D yellow fever vaccine.

This clonotype has at least ten counts. The chain uses TRBV15 and TRBJ2-5, with D unresolved. This CDR3 is 12 amino acids long. V was trimmed by 5 bases and J by 1 base, leaving 5 bases between them. CDR1 is LNHNV, CDR2 YYDKDF, per germline (reference sequence). In DNA form, the CDR3 reads TGTGCCACCAGCCCCCGCCAAGAGACCCAGTACTTC. It translates to CATSPRQETQYF. The complete variable domain, with remaining parts taken from reference TRBV15 and TRBJ2-5, reads DAMVIQNPRYQVTQFGKPVTLSCSQTLNHNVMYWYQQKSSQAPKLLFHYYDKDFNNEADTPDNFQSRRPNTSFCFLDIRSPGLGDTAMYLCATSPRQETQYFGPGTRLLVL.

The chain uses TRBV5-7 and TRBJ2-5; 7 bases align to TRBD2. TRBV5-7 is classed as an ORF, of uncertain function. This CDR3 is 15 amino acids long. Trimming removed 4 bases from V and 5 bases from J; junction bases left unmatched: 11. The CDR3 sequence: CASSARELGGETQYF. CDR3 DNA sequence: TGTGCCAGCAGCGCCAGGGAATTGGGGGGGGAGACCCAGTACTTC.

This clonotype was observed a few times. The genes are TRBV7-2 and TRBJ1-2; 8 nucleotides match TRBD1. The CDR3 totals 16 residues. Germline-derived CDR1 and CDR2 are SGHTA and FQGNSA. V was pared by 5 bases and J by 0 bases, with 8 bases of the junction left unmatched. The CDR3 loop is CASSGTGGVPNYGYTF. CDR3 bases: TGTGCCAGCAGCGGAACAGGGGGAGTACCTAACTATGGCTACACCTTC.

This clonotype was observed a few times. This sequence joins TRBV12-3 or TRBV12-4 and TRBJ1-6, with 7 bases lining up with TRBD1. The J segment lost 6 bases and the V segment lost 5 bases, leaving 13 bases of the junction unmatched. The CDR3 totals 17 residues. The CDR3 loop is CASSARYRGNRNSPLHF. CDR3 DNA sequence: TGTGCCAGCAGTGCCCGCTACAGGGGAAATCGTAATTCACCCCTCCACTTT.

This clonotype was detected many times. V and J are TRBV19 and TRBJ1-1; D gene ambiguous. The CDR3 totals 17 residues. The V gene's germline CDR1 is LNHDA and CDR2 SQIVND (reference sequence). Between the trimmed V and J ends, which lost 4 bases and 1 base, there was a span of 19 bases. CDR3 region: CASSTPSSGSRNTEAFF. DNA of the CDR3: TGTGCCAGTAGTACCCCATCCTCCGGGAGCAGGAACACTGAAGCTTTCTTT.

Many counts were recorded for this clonotype. The CDR3 reads CASSAIGFRGTDTQYF. The DNA for the CDR3 is TGTGCCAGCAGCGCGATTGGTTTTAGGGGCACAGATACGCAGTATTTT. V usage is TRBV7-2 and J usage is TRBJ2-3; D remains ambiguous. Germline-derived CDR1 and CDR2 are SGHTA and FQGNSA. CDR3 length: 16 amino acids. V lost 5 bases to trimming and J lost 1 base, with 16 bases between them.